This TCR beta chain was sequenced for a study of cytomegalovirus exposure and HLA in healthy donors. Overall study findings and caveats: As was reported, the HLA-A and HLA-B alleles of most subjects were accurately predicted from TCR beta sequences. A later analysis linked a missense DCLRE1C variant to TCR beta V- and J-gene trimming.

The V and J ends lost 3 bases and 1 base, in that order; junction bases with no gene match: 3. CDR3 length equals 15 residues. The germline V gene encodes CDR1 MNHNS and CDR2 SASEGT. A note on this clone: Antigen specificity is unknown.

In the PCR, 60 Vbeta and 13 Jbeta primers were used. Produced via immunoSEQ multiplex PCR; TCRdb's table is partial and in-frame only. The table includes about 120,000 clones, more than 60% detected once. The source of this sequence is a female donor in good health and CMV-seronegative. The sequencing sample was made of PBMCs. This chain joins TRBV6-1 and TRBJ2-3; 8 nucleotides align to TRBD1. The CDR3 loop reads CASSDSGQGTDTQYF. The CDR3 coding sequence is TGTGCCAGCAGTGATTCGGGACAGGGCACAGATACGCAGTATTTT.